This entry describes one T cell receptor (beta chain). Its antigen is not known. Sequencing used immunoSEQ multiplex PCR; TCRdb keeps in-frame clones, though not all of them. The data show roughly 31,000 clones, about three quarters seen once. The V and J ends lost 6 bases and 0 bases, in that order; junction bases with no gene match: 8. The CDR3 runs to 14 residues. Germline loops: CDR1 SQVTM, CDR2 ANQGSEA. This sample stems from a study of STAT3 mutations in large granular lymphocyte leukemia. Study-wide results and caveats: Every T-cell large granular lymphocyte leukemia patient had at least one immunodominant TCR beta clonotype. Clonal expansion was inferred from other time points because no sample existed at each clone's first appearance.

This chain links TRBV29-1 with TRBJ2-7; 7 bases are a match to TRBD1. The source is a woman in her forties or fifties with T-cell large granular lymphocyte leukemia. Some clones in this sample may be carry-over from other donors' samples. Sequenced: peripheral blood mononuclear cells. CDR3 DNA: TGCAGCGTCATCAAACAGGGGACCTCCTACGAGCAGTACTTC. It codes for CSVIKQGTSYEQYF.